The rows below give T cell receptor beta chains drawn from one sample of a study of shared clonotypes between healthy human individuals. The protocol was immunoSEQ multiplex PCR, while the TCRdb copy is restricted to in-frame clones and leaves out a portion. Of about 360,000 clones listed, about 73% are singletons. Material for sequencing was memory CD4+ T cells sorted from blood. The receptors were gathered from a man younger than 45 in good health. The CDR3 runs from the conserved cysteine through the conserved F or W. A D gene is named only where the DNA matches it firmly. Only some rows state a clone size, as once, few, many or a class for expanded clones.

d_gene: .; abundance: many; j_gene: TRBJ1-3; v_gene: TRBV25-1; CDR3aa: CASSDGVFAGNTIYF; CDR3nt: TGTGCCAGCAGTGATGGAGTTTTTGCTGGAAACACCATATATTTT
d_gene: TRBD1; abundance: .; j_gene: TRBJ2-3; v_gene: TRBV5-1; CDR3aa: CASRRGQGAVGDTQYF; CDR3nt: TGCGCCAGCAGAAGGGGGCAGGGGGCCGTCGGGGATACGCAGTATTTT
d_gene: .; abundance: .; j_gene: TRBJ2-1; v_gene: TRBV4-2; CDR3aa: CASSQETDHYNEQFF; CDR3nt: TGTGCCAGCAGCCAAGAGACGGACCACTACAATGAGCAGTTCTTC
d_gene: .; abundance: few; j_gene: TRBJ1-5; v_gene: TRBV19; CDR3aa: CASAAGYQPQHF; CDR3nt: TGTGCCAGCGCCGCGGGTTATCAGCCCCAGCATTTT
d_gene: .; abundance: .; j_gene: TRBJ2-2; v_gene: TRBV28; CDR3aa: CASSLRGGELFF; CDR3nt: TGTGCCAGCAGCCTCCGGGGCGGGGAGCTGTTTTTT
d_gene: .; abundance: .; j_gene: TRBJ1-2; v_gene: TRBV10-2; CDR3aa: CASMMDSANYGYTF; CDR3nt: TGCGCCAGTATGATGGACAGCGCTAACTATGGCTACACCTTC
d_gene: .; abundance: .; j_gene: TRBJ2-7; v_gene: TRBV6-6; CDR3aa: CASSYQRSSYEQYF; CDR3nt: TGTGCCAGCAGTTACCAGCGGAGCTCCTACGAGCAGTACTTC
d_gene: .; abundance: .; j_gene: TRBJ2-1; v_gene: TRBV9; CDR3aa: CASSVVGTPYNEQFF; CDR3nt: TGTGCCAGCAGCGTAGTCGGGACTCCATACAATGAGCAGTTCTTC
d_gene: TRBD1; abundance: .; j_gene: TRBJ1-1; v_gene: TRBV9; CDR3aa: CASSVLTGVNTEAFF; CDR3nt: TGTGCCAGCAGCGTTCTGACAGGGGTGAACACTGAAGCTTTCTTT
d_gene: TRBD1; abundance: few; j_gene: TRBJ2-5; v_gene: TRBV28; CDR3aa: CASALGGQGAGETQYF; CDR3nt: TGTGCCAGCGCCCTGGGGGGACAGGGGGCCGGAGAGACCCAGTACTTC
d_gene: TRBD1; abundance: .; j_gene: TRBJ2-7; v_gene: TRBV6-5; CDR3aa: CASSYSGTGFPYEQYF; CDR3nt: TGTGCCAGCAGTTACTCTGGGACAGGGTTCCCCTACGAGCAGTACTTC
d_gene: TRBD1; abundance: .; j_gene: TRBJ1-5; v_gene: TRBV19; CDR3aa: CASSIVQGDQPQHF; CDR3nt: TGTGCCAGTAGTATTGTCCAGGGGGATCAGCCCCAGCATTTT
d_gene: .; abundance: .; j_gene: TRBJ2-7; v_gene: TRBV7-2; CDR3aa: CASSPTPGGYEQYF; CDR3nt: TGTGCCAGCAGCCCCACCCCCGGCGGATACGAGCAGTACTTC
d_gene: .; abundance: few; j_gene: TRBJ2-7; v_gene: TRBV6-5; CDR3aa: CASTGDRGELYEQYF; CDR3nt: TGTGCCAGCACCGGAGACCGCGGAGAGCTCTACGAGCAGTACTTC
d_gene: .; abundance: .; j_gene: TRBJ1-1; v_gene: TRBV18; CDR3aa: CASSPRSSGLNTEAFF; CDR3nt: TGTGCCAGCTCACCGAGGTCGTCTGGGTTGAACACTGAAGCTTTCTTT
d_gene: TRBD2; abundance: .; j_gene: TRBJ2-7; v_gene: TRBV6-6; CDR3aa: CASRPTSGSSYEQYF; CDR3nt: TGTGCCAGCAGACCCACTAGCGGGAGCTCCTACGAGCAGTACTTC
d_gene: TRBD2; abundance: once; j_gene: TRBJ2-3; v_gene: TRBV11-2; CDR3aa: CASSLRAGGPTDTQYF; CDR3nt: TGTGCCAGCAGCTTACGAGCGGGAGGGCCCACAGATACGCAGTATTTT